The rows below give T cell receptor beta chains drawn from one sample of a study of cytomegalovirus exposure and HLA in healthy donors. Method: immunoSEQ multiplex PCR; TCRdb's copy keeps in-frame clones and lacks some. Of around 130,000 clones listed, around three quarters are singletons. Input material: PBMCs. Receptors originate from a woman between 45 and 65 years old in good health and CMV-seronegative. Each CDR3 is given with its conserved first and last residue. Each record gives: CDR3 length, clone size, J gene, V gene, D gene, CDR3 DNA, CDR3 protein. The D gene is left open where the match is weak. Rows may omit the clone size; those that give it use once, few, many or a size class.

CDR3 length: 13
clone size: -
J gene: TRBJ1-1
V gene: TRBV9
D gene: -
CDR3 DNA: TGTGCCAGCAGCGTAGGACAGTTCACTGAAGCTTTCTTT
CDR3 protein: CASSVGQFTEAFF

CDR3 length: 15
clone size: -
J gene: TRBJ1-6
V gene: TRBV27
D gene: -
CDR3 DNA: TGTGCCAGCAGTTTCGGCGGGGAGGGTAGATCACCCCTCCACTTT
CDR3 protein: CASSFGGEGRSPLHF

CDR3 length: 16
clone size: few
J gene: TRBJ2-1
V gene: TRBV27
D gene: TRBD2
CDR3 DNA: TGTGCCAGCAGTACCCGACTAGCGGGAGACTACAATGAGCAGTTCTTC
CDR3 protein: CASSTRLAGDYNEQFF

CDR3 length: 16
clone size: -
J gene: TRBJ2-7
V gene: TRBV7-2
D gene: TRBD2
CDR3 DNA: TGTGCCAGCAGCTTAAGAGTAGGACTAGGGACGGACGAGCAGTACTTC
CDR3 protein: CASSLRVGLGTDEQYF

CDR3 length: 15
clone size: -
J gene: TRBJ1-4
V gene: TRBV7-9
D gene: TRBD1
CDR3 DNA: TGTGCCAGCAGCCTCCCGGGACAGAACCATGAAAAACTGTTTTTT
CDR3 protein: CASSLPGQNHEKLFF

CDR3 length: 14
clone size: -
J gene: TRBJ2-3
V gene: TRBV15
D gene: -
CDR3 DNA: TGTGCCACCAGCAGAGGCGGTAGTGCAGATACGCAGTATTTT
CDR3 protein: CATSRGGSADTQYF

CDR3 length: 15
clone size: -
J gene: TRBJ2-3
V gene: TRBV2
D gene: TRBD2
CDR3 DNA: TGTGCCAGCAGCCCGGGACTAGCAGCCACAGATACGCAGTATTTT
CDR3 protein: CASSPGLAATDTQYF

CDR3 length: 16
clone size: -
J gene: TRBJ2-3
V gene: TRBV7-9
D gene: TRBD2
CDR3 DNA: TGTGCCAGCACCCCCCCGACTAGCGGCGGCACAGATACGCAGTATTTT
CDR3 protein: CASTPPTSGGTDTQYF

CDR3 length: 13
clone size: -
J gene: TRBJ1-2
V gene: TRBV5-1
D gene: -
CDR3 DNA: TGCGCCAGCAGCTTGGGCACAGCTTATGGCTACACCTTC
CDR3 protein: CASSLGTAYGYTF

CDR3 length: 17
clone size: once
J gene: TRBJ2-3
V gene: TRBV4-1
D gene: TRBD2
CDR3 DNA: TGCGCCAGCAGCCAAGGAATTAGCGGGAGTTCCACAGATACGCAGTATTTT
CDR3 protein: CASSQGISGSSTDTQYF

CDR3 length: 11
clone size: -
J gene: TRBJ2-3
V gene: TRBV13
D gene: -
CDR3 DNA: TGTGCCAGCAGTAACACAGATACGCAGTATTTT
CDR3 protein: CASSNTDTQYF

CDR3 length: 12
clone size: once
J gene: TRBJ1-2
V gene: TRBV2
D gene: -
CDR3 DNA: TGTGCCAGCAGGCGGGCCAACTATGGCTACACCTTC
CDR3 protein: CASRRANYGYTF

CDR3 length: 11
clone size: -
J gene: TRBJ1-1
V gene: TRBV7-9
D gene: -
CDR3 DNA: TGTGCCAGCAGTTACGACAGGGAAGCTTTCTTT
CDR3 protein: CASSYDREAFF

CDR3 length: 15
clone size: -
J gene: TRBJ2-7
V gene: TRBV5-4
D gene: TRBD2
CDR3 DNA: TGTGCCAGCAGCTATCTTAGCGGGAGGACCTACGAGCAGTACTTC
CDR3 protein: CASSYLSGRTYEQYF

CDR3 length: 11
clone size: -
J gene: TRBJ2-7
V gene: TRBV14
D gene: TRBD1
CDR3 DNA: TGTGCCAGCGGACAGGGGGTGGAGCAGTACTTC
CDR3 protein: CASGQGVEQYF

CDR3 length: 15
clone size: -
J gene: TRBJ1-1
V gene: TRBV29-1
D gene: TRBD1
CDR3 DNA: TGCAGCGCTACTAAGGGGACAGGGAGCAACACTGAAGCTTTCTTT
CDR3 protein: CSATKGTGSNTEAFF

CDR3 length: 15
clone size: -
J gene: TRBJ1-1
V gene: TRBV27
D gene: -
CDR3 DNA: TGTGCCAGCAGTTTTACGGGGAACTTGAACACTGAAGCTTTCTTT
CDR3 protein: CASSFTGNLNTEAFF

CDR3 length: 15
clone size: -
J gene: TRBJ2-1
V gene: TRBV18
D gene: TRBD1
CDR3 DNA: TGTGCCAGCTCTCCGGACAGGGGGGAAAGGAATGAGCAGTTCTTC
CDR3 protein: CASSPDRGERNEQFF

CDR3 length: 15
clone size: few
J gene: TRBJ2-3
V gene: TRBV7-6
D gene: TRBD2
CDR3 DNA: TGTGCCAGCAGCTTAGACGTGGGAGGGTCAGATACGCAGTATTTT
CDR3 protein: CASSLDVGGSDTQYF

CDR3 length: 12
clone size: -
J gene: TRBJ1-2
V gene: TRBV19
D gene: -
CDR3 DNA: TGTGCCAGTAATAAAAGGGGGACAATCTACACCTTC
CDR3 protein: CASNKRGTIYTF

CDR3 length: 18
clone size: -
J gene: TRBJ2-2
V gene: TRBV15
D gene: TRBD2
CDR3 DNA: TGTGCCACCAGCACCCCCCTAATAGCGGGATGGGGCACCGGGGAGCTGTTTTTT
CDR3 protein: CATSTPLIAGWGTGELFF

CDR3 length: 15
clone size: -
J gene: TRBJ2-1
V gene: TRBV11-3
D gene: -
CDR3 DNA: TGTGCCAGCAGCGAGGGCCTACGGGTCAGTAATGAGCAGTTCTTC
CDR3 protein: CASSEGLRVSNEQFF

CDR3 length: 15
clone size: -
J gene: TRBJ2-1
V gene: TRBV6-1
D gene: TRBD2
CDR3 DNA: TGTGCCAGCAGTGAGGGACTAGCGGGGGCTAGTGAGCAGTTCTTC
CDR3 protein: CASSEGLAGASEQFF

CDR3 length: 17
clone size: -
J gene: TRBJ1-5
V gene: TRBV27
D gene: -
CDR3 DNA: TGTGCCAGCAGTTTATCCCCGCCAGGGGTTGCGAATCAGCCCCAGCATTTT
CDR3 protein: CASSLSPPGVANQPQHF

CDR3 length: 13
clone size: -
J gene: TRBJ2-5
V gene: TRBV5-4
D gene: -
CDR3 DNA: TGTGCCAGCAGCCAAAGAGACTTGGAGACCCAGTACTTC
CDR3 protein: CASSQRDLETQYF

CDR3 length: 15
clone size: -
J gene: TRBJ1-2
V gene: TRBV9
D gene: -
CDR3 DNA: TGTGCCAGCAGCGGCCGACAGGACCCTAACTATGGCTACACCTTC
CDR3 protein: CASSGRQDPNYGYTF

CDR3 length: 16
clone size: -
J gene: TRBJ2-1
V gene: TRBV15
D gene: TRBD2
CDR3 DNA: TGTGCCACCAGCCGACCCGGACTAGCAGATTACAATGAGCAGTTCTTC
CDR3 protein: CATSRPGLADYNEQFF

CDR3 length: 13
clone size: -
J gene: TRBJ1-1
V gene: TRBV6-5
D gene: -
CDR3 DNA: TGTGCCAGCAGTTACGGGGGGTACACTGAAGCTTTCTTT
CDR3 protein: CASSYGGYTEAFF

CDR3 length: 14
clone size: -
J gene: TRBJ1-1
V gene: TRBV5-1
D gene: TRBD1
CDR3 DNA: TGCGCCAGCAGCTCGGACAGGGGGTTCACTGAAGCTTTCTTT
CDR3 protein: CASSSDRGFTEAFF

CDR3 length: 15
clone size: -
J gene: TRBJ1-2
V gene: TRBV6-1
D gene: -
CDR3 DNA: TGTGCCAGCAGTGAAAGTGGCTCCCTCGGGTATGGCTACACCTTC
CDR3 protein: CASSESGSLGYGYTF

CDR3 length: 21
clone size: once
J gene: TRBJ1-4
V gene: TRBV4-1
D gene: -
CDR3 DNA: TGCGCCAGCAGCCCGCCCCTAAAGACAGAGAAGATGCCGGCAACTAATGAAAAACTGTTTTTT
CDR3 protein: CASSPPLKTEKMPATNEKLFF